This TCR beta chain was sequenced for a study of identical twins. All donors were healthy, and all were Caucasian. In its sample, this clonotype was seen a few times. The V end was cut by 2 bases, the J end by 4 bases, with 9 bases between. The CDR3 consists of 13 residues. Germline CDR1 SGHRS, CDR2 YFSETQ. TCRdb re-called the 5' RACE reads through MiXCR, storing one row per CDR3 protein. The sample consists of 250,000 to 300,000 distinct CDR3 sequences, about 8% of them appearing once. These sequences were also reported in another study, on yellow fever vaccine responses in identical twins.

The chain links TRBV5-1 to TRBJ2-5, with D tentatively TRBD1 (6 bases). This TCR was sampled from a woman aged 18 to 35 in good health. What was sequenced was CD8+ T cells sorted from blood. CDR3 amino acids: CASSLQGSETQYF. In DNA, the CDR3 is TGCGCCAGCAGCTTACAGGGTTCAGAGACCCAGTACTTC.